Listed here are 11 T cell receptor beta chains from one sample, sequenced in a study of read filtering for tumor transcriptome and immune sequencing. From 350 to 500 ng of RNA, a library with molecular barcoded alpha/delta and beta/gamma adaptors was made. TCRdb re-called the reads through MiXCR, storing one row per CDR3 protein. The table has tens of thousands of distinct CDR3 sequences, roughly 19% seen once. The sequenced sample was a population of CD138-negative cells sorted from bone marrow. These receptors originate from a donor over 35 with multiple myeloma.

Ten or more counts support this clonotype. This chain links TRBV9 with TRBJ2-1; 9 positions match TRBD2. Trimming at V came to 1 base and at J to 6 bases, leaving 2 bases not matched to a gene. Germline V gene sequence: CDR1 SGDLS, CDR2 YYNGEE. This CDR3 spans 14 amino acids. CDR3 nucleotide sequence: TGTGCCAGCAGCGTACTAGCGGGATCCAATGAGCAGTTCTTC. Translated: CASSVLAGSNEQFF.

The chain employs TRBV5-4 and TRBJ2-7; TRBD2 matches at 14 bases. This CDR3 region has 15 residues. Germline V gene lookup returns CDR1 SGHNT and CDR2 YYREEE (reference sequence). V trimming: 4 bases; J trimming: 6 bases; junction bases outside the gene matches: 6. Here the CDR3 reads CASSPRLAGGPEQYF. The DNA for the CDR3 is TGTGCCAGCAGCCCGCGACTAGCGGGGGGGCCCGAGCAGTACTTC.

This clonotype was seen at least ten times. The chain uses TRBV12-3 or TRBV12-4 and TRBJ2-5, with 9 bases matching TRBD2. This CDR3 has 15 residues. V trimming: 4 bases; J trimming: 4 bases; junction bases outside the gene matches: 7. CDR3 nucleotides: TGTGCCAGCAGTTCGGCGGGGGGACTAGCAGAGACCCAGTACTTC. It yields the protein CASSSAGGLAETQYF.

This clonotype was observed at least ten times. The chain has TRBV10-3 and TRBJ2-1; 11 bases agree with TRBD2. Germline V gene sequence: CDR1 ENHRY, CDR2 SYGVKD. V gave up 7 bases and J gave up 0 bases; unmatched junction bases: 5. The CDR3 totals 16 residues. CDR3: CAINPGLAVSYNEQFF. The CDR3 nucleotides read TGTGCCATCAACCCGGGACTAGCGGTCTCCTACAATGAGCAGTTCTTC.

This clonotype was counted many times. CDR3 sequence reads: CSVEDGGAGNTIYF. In DNA form, the CDR3 reads TGCAGCGTTGAAGACGGGGGAGCTGGAAACACCATATATTTT. V and J are TRBV29-1 and TRBJ1-3; D possibly corresponds to TRBD1 (5 bases). Trimming removed 0 bases at V and 2 bases at J, with 8 bases between. The germline gives CDR1 SQVTM, CDR2 ANQGSEA. The CDR3 contains 14 residues.

This clonotype was seen at least ten times. The gene calls are TRBV5-1 and TRBJ2-5; D ambiguous. The CDR3 sequence is 14 residues long. The V gene's germline CDR1 is SGHRS and CDR2 YFSETQ. V lost 4 bases to trimming and J lost 1 base, with 11 bases between them. The CDR3 region is CASSPAWAQETQYF. DNA for the CDR3: TGCGCCAGCAGCCCCGCCTGGGCCCAAGAGACCCAGTACTTC.

This clonotype was observed at least ten times. The chain joins TRBV30 to TRBJ1-1; no firm D call. Trimming took 2 bases from V and 0 from J, leaving 4 bases between them. The CDR3 consists of 12 residues. The germline V gene encodes CDR1 GTSNPN and CDR2 SVGIG (reference sequence). CDR3 in DNA: TGTGCCTGGAGTAGAATGAACACTGAAGCTTTCTTT. Translation: CAWSRMNTEAFF.

The table lists this clonotype with many counts. The chain carries TRBV4-2 and TRBJ1-1; 9 nucleotides agree with TRBD1. J lost 4 bases, V lost 6 bases, and 9 bases had no gene match. From germline, CDR1 is LGHNA and CDR2 YNFKEQ. This CDR3 is 15 amino acids long. CDR3 residues: CASSFTGGRGTEAFF. In nucleotides, the CDR3 is TGTGCCAGCAGTTTCACAGGGGGCCGAGGCACTGAAGCTTTCTTT.

This clonotype was counted at least ten times. The J gene is TRBJ2-4, the V gene TRBV28; D is perhaps TRBD1 (5 bases). CDR3 length: 12 amino acids. Germline lookup yields CDR1 MDHEN and CDR2 SYDVKM. Between the trimmed V and J ends, which lost 7 bases and 8 bases, there was a span of 12 bases. CDR3 DNA: TGTGCCAGCACAGGGATTTGGGACATTCAGTACTTC. Translation: CASTGIWDIQYF.

The sample holds one count of this clonotype. A much bigger clone sits one base away, suggesting this may be a read error. The rearrangement links TRBV7-3 to TRBJ1-1, with D uncertain. Per germline, CDR1 SGHTA and CDR2 FQGTGA. There are 13 residues in the CDR3. CDR3 region: CASSLEFNTEALF. The CDR3, as DNA: TGTGCCAGCAGCTTGGAGTTCAACACTGAAGCTCTCTTT.

This clonotype was seen at least ten times. J is TRBJ2-1 and V is TRBV12-3 or TRBV12-4; TRBD2 aligns across 8 bases. This CDR3 comprises 18 residues. The V gene end was trimmed by 1 base and the J gene end by 6 bases; junction bases not matched to a gene: 14. CDR3 residues: CASSLDLGGTAGGNEQFF. CDR3 sequence (DNA): TGTGCCAGCAGTTTAGACCTAGGCGGGACTGCGGGGGGCAATGAGCAGTTCTTC.